In this sample, the clone carrying this TCR beta chain turned up a few times. Its cognate antigen is unknown. The data were taken from a study of blood T cells in healthy people across ages. Study-wide findings and caveats: Among long-lived donors, naive CD4+ cells were more numerous and diversity higher than in aged donors.

A second about 6 to 11 cycle PCR used barcoded and J-beta primers. One entry per CDR3 protein results from TCRdb running MiXCR on the 5' RACE reads. The profile shows around 1.5 million distinct CDR3 sequences, roughly 45% of them singletons. CDR3 length equals 15 residues. The ends lost 6 bases at V and 2 bases at J; junction bases unmatched: 6. CDR1 is DFQATT and CDR2 is SNEGSKA in the germline V gene (reference sequence). The material sequenced was blood. This clonotype was sampled from a young woman in good health. The J gene is TRBJ2-1, the V gene TRBV20-1, with TRBD2 matching over 11 bases. The CDR3 region has the DNA TGCAGTGCGCTAGCGGGAGGCCTGCCCTACAATGAGCAGTTCTTC. As protein: CSALAGGLPYNEQFF.